The 15 T cell receptor beta chains in this list originate from one sample, sequenced in a study of blood T cell repertoires in COVID-19. Clones were read by immunoSEQ multiplex PCR, and TCRdb kept only the in-frame ones, dropping some. The sample yields fewer than 250,000 clones, about 93% seen once. What was sequenced was peripheral blood. Every receptor here comes from a young man with COVID-19, enrolled during active disease.

This chain's CDR3 is CASSEGGQIQETQYF. CDR3 bases: TGTGCCAGCAGCGAGGGGGGACAGATCCAAGAGACCCAGTACTTC. This chain connects TRBV13 to TRBJ2-5; tentatively, D is TRBD1 (7 bases). CDR3 length: 15 amino acids. CDR1 PRHDT and CDR2 FYEKMQ come from the germline V gene (reference sequence). Between the trimmed V and J ends, which lost 5 bases and 1 base, there was a span of 14 bases.

The chain is built from TRBV14 and TRBJ1-1; TRBD1 is a possible D gene (5 bases). The CDR3 has 16 amino acids. Germline assignment: CDR1 SGHDN and CDR2 FVKESK. V lost 1 base and J lost 0, with 12 bases in between. The CDR3 reads CASSQGSKGMNTEAFF. DNA of the CDR3: TGTGCCAGCAGCCAAGGGTCTAAGGGGATGAACACTGAAGCTTTCTTT.

The V gene is TRBV18, the J gene TRBJ1-6; unclear D gene. The CDR3 totals 16 residues. CDR1 and CDR2 from the germline V gene are KGHSH and LQKENI. Trimming left V 2 bases short and J 6 bases short, with 14 bases between. CDR3 residues: CASSPIQQPVNSPLHF. The CDR3 region has the DNA TGTGCCAGCTCACCAATACAGCAGCCGGTTAATTCACCCCTCCACTTT.

V is TRBV6-6 and J is TRBJ1-4, with D possibly TRBD1 on 5 matching bases. Germline V gives CDR1 MNHNY, CDR2 SVGAGI (reference sequence). V shed 5 bases and J shed 0 bases, with 10 bases lying between them. The CDR3 spans 15 residues. CDR3 region: CASSPARATNEKLFF. CDR3 nucleotide sequence: TGTGCCAGCAGTCCCGCCAGGGCAACTAATGAAAAACTGTTTTTT.

V usage is TRBV7-9 and J usage is TRBJ2-1, with 8 bases aligning to TRBD2. Germline CDR1 is SEHNR and CDR2 is FQNEAQ (reference sequence). Trimming removed 2 bases from V and 3 bases from J; junction bases left unmatched: 3. The CDR3 extends over 15 amino acids. As DNA, the CDR3 is TGTGCCAGCAGCTTAAGCGGGGGCATCTACAATGAGCAGTTCTTC. Its translation is CASSLSGGIYNEQFF.

The chain recombines TRBV6-2 or TRBV6-3 with TRBJ2-7; no reliable D call. The CDR3 length is 13 residues. In germline, CDR1 is MNHEY, CDR2 SVGEGT. The V end lost 2 bases, the J end lost 7 bases, and 12 bases lay between the germline ends. Written as DNA, the CDR3 is TGTGCCAGCAGTTACCCCCCGTGGCTGGAGCAGTACTTC. Residues: CASSYPPWLEQYF.

The CDR3, as DNA: TGTGCCAGCAGCAAAGAAAAGGCAGGAGAGACCCAGTACTTC. This gives the protein CASSKEKAGETQYF. This sequence joins TRBV21-1 and TRBJ2-5; the table's D call, TRBD1, was not checked against the DNA. TRBV21-1 is tagged as a pseudogene. The CDR3 is 14 amino acids.

The V and J genes are TRBV23-1 and TRBJ1-6, with D perhaps TRBD1 (5 bases). TRBV23-1 is an ORF, with its function uncertain. V lost 0 bases and J lost 10, with 10 bases in between. CDR3 length: 14 residues. CDR3 sequence: CASSQSSRVSPLHF. The CDR3 region has the DNA TGCGCCAGCAGTCAATCGAGCAGGGTCTCACCCCTCCACTTT.

J is TRBJ1-2 and V is TRBV27; D might be TRBD1 (5 bases). The CDR3 spans 14 residues. Germline loops: CDR1 MNHEY, CDR2 SMNVEV (reference sequence). V lost 4 bases to trimming and J lost 8 bases, with 17 bases between them. Here the CDR3 DNA reads TGTGCCAGCAGTTCCTACCCCTTGCGGGGGGGCTACACCTTC. Translating it yields CASSSYPLRGGYTF.

The rearrangement uses TRBV11-2 and TRBJ2-7; TRBD1 is a possible D gene (6 bases). This CDR3 is 15 amino acids long. Germline values: CDR1 SGHAT, CDR2 FQNNGV. Trimming shortened V by 5 bases and J by 3 bases, and 17 bases separated the two germline ends. DNA for the CDR3: TGTGCCAGCAGCCCTACAACAGGGACCCGCTACGAGCAGTACTTC. It translates to CASSPTTGTRYEQYF.

This chain uses TRBV4-2 with TRBJ1-6; the D gene is possibly TRBD1 (5 bases). The germline V gene has CDR1 LGHNA and CDR2 YNFKEQ. The CDR3 is 16 amino acids. With 0 bases removed from V and 1 base from J, the gap between germline ends came to 7 bases. The CDR3 bases are TGTGCCAGCAGCCAAGATAGACAGTCCTATAATTCACCCCTCCACTTT. Protein: CASSQDRQSYNSPLHF.

A remark on this clone: The sample contains more than one DNA sequence encoding this CDR3. The chain employs TRBV6-5 and TRBJ2-2; D is uncertain. The CDR3 contains 14 residues. Trimming stripped 0 bases from V and 3 bases from J, with 5 bases between. Germline loops: CDR1 MNHEY, CDR2 SVGAGI. CDR3 DNA: TGTGCCAGCAGTTACTCCCGGGACACCGGGGAGCTGTTTTTT. It encodes CASSYSRDTGELFF.

The count of this clone is one. The chain couples TRBV5-4 to TRBJ1-2; no clear D. V was cut by 2 bases and J by 2 bases, with 7 bases left in between. This CDR3 has 13 residues. CDR1 is SGHNT, CDR2 YYREEE, per germline (reference sequence). The CDR3 is CASSLESNYGYTF. DNA of the CDR3: TGTGCCAGCAGCTTAGAGAGCAACTATGGCTACACCTTC.

The chain joins TRBV19 to TRBJ2-6; 8 positions match TRBD2. The V gene's germline CDR1 is LNHDA and CDR2 SQIVND (reference sequence). The junction had 11 bases not matched to a gene; V was cut back by 6 bases and J by 1 base. The CDR3 totals 18 residues. CDR3 amino acids: CASRRGALSFSGANVLTF. CDR3 DNA: TGTGCCAGTAGGCGGGGGGCGCTATCCTTTTCTGGGGCCAACGTCCTGACTTTC.

The V gene is TRBV30, the J gene TRBJ1-3; D might be TRBD1 (5 bases). V lost 3 bases and J lost 0, with 12 bases in between. This CDR3 spans 15 amino acids. Germline CDR1 is GTSNPN and CDR2 is SVGIG (reference sequence). CDR3 in DNA: TGTGCCTGGAGCAGGGTTAGGAACTCTGGAAACACCATATATTTT. The encoded protein is CAWSRVRNSGNTIYF.